These 17 T cell receptor beta chains were all obtained from the same sample, sequenced in a study of PD-1 blockade in classical Hodgkin lymphoma. Described time point: cycle 4 day 1 (C4D1), after 6 weeks of nivolumab. Each patient's relapse followed autologous stem cell transplantation, and brentuximab vedotin exposure varied. Generated by immunoSEQ multiplex PCR, the TCRdb table keeps only in-frame clones and is missing some. The repertoire holds tens of thousands of clones, with around 89% as singletons. Sample: peripheral blood mononuclear cells (PBMCs), taken before the fourth cycle of nivolumab. These receptors originate from a human donor with classical Hodgkin lymphoma.

A single count supports this clone. The chain combines TRBV4-2 with TRBJ2-3; D unresolved. The V gene's germline CDR1 is LGHNA and CDR2 YNFKEQ. The CDR3 covers 16 residues. The V end was cut by 0 bases, the J end by 0 bases, with 10 bases between. This CDR3 is CASSQEVGSSTDTQYF. The CDR3 DNA is TGTGCCAGCAGCCAAGAGGTGGGTTCTAGCACAGATACGCAGTATTTT.

V is TRBV10-3 and J is TRBJ1-5; D is undetermined. The CDR3 length is 13 residues. Trimming pared 5 bases from V and 4 bases from J, leaving 9 bases between. Germline V lookup: CDR1 ENHRY, CDR2 SYGVKD. For the CDR3, the DNA is TGTGCCATCAGTTTAGACATAAATCAGCCCCAGCATTTT. Translating it yields CAISLDINQPQHF.

The chain couples TRBV5-4 to TRBJ1-2; no reliable D call. Trimming shortened V by 1 base and J by 4 bases, and 8 bases separated the two germline ends. The V gene's germline CDR1 is SGHNT and CDR2 YYREEE (reference sequence). The CDR3 is 13 amino acids. The DNA of the CDR3 is TGTGCCAGCAGCTTGAGGGAGTTCTATGGCTACACCTTC. It codes for CASSLREFYGYTF.

The gene calls are TRBV21-1 and TRBJ2-7; TRBD1, the table's D call, was not compared with the DNA. TRBV21-1 is noted as a pseudogene. The CDR3 has 13 residues. CDR3 sequence: CAKQHQGPTLTSF. CDR3 nucleotides: TGTGCCAAACAGCATCAGGGGCCCACACTCACCTCCTTC.

The chain links TRBV27 to TRBJ1-5; D ambiguous. CDR1 is MNHEY, CDR2 SMNVEV, per germline (reference sequence). The V end was cut by 6 bases, the J end by 5 bases, with 2 bases between. This CDR3 is built from 10 residues. The CDR3 spells CASRYQPQHF. CDR3 DNA: TGTGCCAGCAGGTATCAGCCCCAGCATTTT.

The chain has TRBV7-9 and TRBJ2-5, with TRBD2 as a possible D gene (5 bases). With 4 bases removed from V and 5 bases from J, the gap between germline ends came to 20 bases. Germline V lookup: CDR1 SEHNR, CDR2 FQNEAQ (reference sequence). This CDR3 has 16 amino acids. CDR3 sequence reads: CASSWLSSRVRETQYF. The CDR3 nucleotides are TGTGCCAGCAGCTGGCTGTCTTCGAGGGTAAGGGAGACCCAGTACTTC. The variable domain in full, with the rest retrieved from reference TRBV7-9 and TRBJ2-5, is DTGVSQNPRHKITKRGQNVTFRCDPISEHNRLYWYRQTLGQGPEFLTYFQNEAQLEKSRLLSDRFSAERPKGSFSTLEIQRTEQGDSAMYLCASSWLSSRVRETQYFGPGTRLLVL.

This clone was seen a single time. The chain links TRBV18 to TRBJ1-1, with 10 nucleotides matching TRBD1. Germline V lookup: CDR1 KGHSH, CDR2 LQKENI. V shed 4 bases, J shed 4 bases, and the junction held 6 bases outside the gene matches. The CDR3 sequence is 15 residues long. The CDR3 DNA is TGTGCCAGCTCACGAGGGACAGGGGAGGGCACTGAAGCTTTCTTT. As protein: CASSRGTGEGTEAFF.

Here the CDR3 DNA reads TGTGCCAGCAGCTTAGGACAGGGGAATCAGCCCCAGCATTTT. Translated, it gives CASSLGQGNQPQHF. The J gene is TRBJ1-5, the V gene TRBV7-9; 8 bases are a match to TRBD1. Germline CDR1 SEHNR, CDR2 FQNEAQ (reference sequence). The V segment lost 1 base and the J segment 4 bases; nucleotides outside the gene matches: 0. The CDR3 has 14 residues.

The J gene is TRBJ1-1, the V gene TRBV6-5; TRBD1 is a possible D gene (5 bases). The germline gives CDR1 MNHEY, CDR2 SVGAGI. The V gene lost 0 bases and the J gene lost 6 bases, with 11 bases spanning the gap. The CDR3 covers 14 residues. CDR3 sequence reads: CASSYSEGVSEAFF. DNA of the CDR3: TGTGCCAGCAGTTACTCTGAAGGGGTTTCTGAAGCTTTCTTT.

V usage is TRBV7-6 and J usage is TRBJ2-7, with 8 bases matching TRBD1. Germline trimming cut 2 bases from V and 1 base from J; bases unmatched to any gene: 4. Germline V gene sequence: CDR1 SGHVS, CDR2 FNYEAQ. The CDR3 spans 15 residues. The CDR3 spells CASSLWTGKSYEQYF. The CDR3 DNA follows: TGTGCCAGCAGCTTATGGACAGGGAAATCCTACGAGCAGTACTTC.

The rearrangement uses TRBV11-2 and TRBJ2-6; the D is unclear. Trimming took off 4 bases at V and 0 bases at J, with 13 bases between the two ends. Looked up from germline, CDR1 is SGHAT and CDR2 is FQNNGV. The CDR3 is 17 amino acids. CDR3 residues: CASSSIRVLSGANVLTF. In nucleotides, the CDR3 is TGTGCCAGCAGCTCGATACGGGTCCTCTCTGGGGCCAACGTCCTGACTTTC.

V and J are TRBV10-3 and TRBJ2-7; 9 bases are a match to TRBD1. The ends lost 0 bases at V and 0 bases at J; junction bases unmatched: 0. The germline V gene has CDR1 ENHRY and CDR2 SYGVKD. CDR3 length equals 15 residues. The CDR3 is CAISESTGGSYEQYF. The DNA of the CDR3 is TGTGCCATCAGTGAGTCGACAGGGGGCTCCTACGAGCAGTACTTC.

This clone has only a few counts. V and J are TRBV9 and TRBJ2-3; TRBD2 might be the D (6 bases). V lost 0 bases and J 6 bases, leaving 17 bases between the germline ends. This CDR3 has 16 amino acids. Germline loops: CDR1 SGDLS, CDR2 YYNGEE. CDR3 in amino acids: CASSVGAGRLGDTQYF. CDR3 bases: TGTGCCAGCAGCGTAGGTGCGGGGCGGCTTGGGGATACGCAGTATTTT.

The chain links TRBV6-1 to TRBJ1-4; D is perhaps TRBD1 (5 bases). The CDR3 sequence is 15 residues long. Germline CDR1 and CDR2: MNHNS and SASEGT. V lost 1 base, J lost 10 bases, and 16 bases lay in between. The CDR3 sequence: CASSEEWETVRKLFF. The CDR3 region has the DNA TGTGCCAGCAGTGAAGAATGGGAGACAGTCCGAAAACTGTTTTTT.

The rearrangement links TRBV27 to TRBJ1-2; 7 bases agree with TRBD1. The CDR3 is 13 amino acids. V gave up 5 bases and J gave up 6 bases; unmatched junction bases: 6. The germline CDR1 and CDR2 sequences are MNHEY and SMNVEV (reference sequence). The CDR3 DNA follows: TGTGCCAGCAGTATACGACAGGGAAATGGCTACACCTTC. Amino acid sequence: CASSIRQGNGYTF.

The chain has TRBV5-5 and TRBJ1-5; no clear D gene. This CDR3 region has 14 residues. Germline values: CDR1 SGHKS, CDR2 YYEKEE (reference sequence). The V gene lost 7 bases and the J gene lost 4 bases, with 15 bases spanning the gap. CDR3 DNA sequence: TGTGCCAGCTCCGGGTCGGGAGGAAATCAGCCCCAGCATTTT. Protein product: CASSGSGGNQPQHF.

This clone was seen once. The chain combines TRBV19 with TRBJ2-3, with 7 bases lining up with TRBD2. This CDR3 region has 14 residues. CDR1 and CDR2 (germline): LNHDA, SQIVND (reference sequence). Trimming at V came to 6 bases and at J to 3 bases, leaving 6 bases not matched to a gene. The chain's CDR3 is CASSPSGATDTQYF. As DNA, the CDR3 is TGTGCCAGTAGCCCGAGCGGGGCTACAGATACGCAGTATTTT.